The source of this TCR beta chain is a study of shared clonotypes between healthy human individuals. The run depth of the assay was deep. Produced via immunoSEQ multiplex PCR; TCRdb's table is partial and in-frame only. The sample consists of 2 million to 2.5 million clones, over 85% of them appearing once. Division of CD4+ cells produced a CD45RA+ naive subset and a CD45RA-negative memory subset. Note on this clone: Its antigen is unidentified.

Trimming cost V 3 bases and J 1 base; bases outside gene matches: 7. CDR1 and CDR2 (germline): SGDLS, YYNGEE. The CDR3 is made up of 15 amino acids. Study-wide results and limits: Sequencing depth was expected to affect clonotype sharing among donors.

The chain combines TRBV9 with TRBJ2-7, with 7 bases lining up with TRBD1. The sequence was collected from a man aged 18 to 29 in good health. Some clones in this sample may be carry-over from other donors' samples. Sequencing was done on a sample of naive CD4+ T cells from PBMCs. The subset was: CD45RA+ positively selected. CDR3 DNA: TGTGCCAGCAGCGCCGAAGGACAGGTTTCCTACGAGCAGTACTTC. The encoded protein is CASSAEGQVSYEQYF.